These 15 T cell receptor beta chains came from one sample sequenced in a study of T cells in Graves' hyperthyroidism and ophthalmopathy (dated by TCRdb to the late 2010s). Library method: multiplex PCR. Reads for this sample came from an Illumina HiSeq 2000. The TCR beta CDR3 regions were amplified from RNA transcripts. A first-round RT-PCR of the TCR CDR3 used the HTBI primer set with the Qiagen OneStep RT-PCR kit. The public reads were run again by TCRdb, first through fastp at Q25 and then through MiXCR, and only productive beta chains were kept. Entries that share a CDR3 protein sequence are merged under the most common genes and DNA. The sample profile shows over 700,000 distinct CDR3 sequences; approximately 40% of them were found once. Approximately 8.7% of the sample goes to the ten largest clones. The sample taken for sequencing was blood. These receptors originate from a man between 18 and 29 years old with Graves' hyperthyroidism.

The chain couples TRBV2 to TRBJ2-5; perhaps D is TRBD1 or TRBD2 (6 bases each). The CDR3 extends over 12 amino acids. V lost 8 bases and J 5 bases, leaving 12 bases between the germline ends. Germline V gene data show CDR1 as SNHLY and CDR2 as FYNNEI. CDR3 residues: CASQQGGETQYF. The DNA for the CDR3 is TGTGCCAGCCAACAGGGAGGTGAGACCCAGTACTTC. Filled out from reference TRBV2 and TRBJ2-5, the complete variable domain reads EPEVTQTPSHQVTQMGQEVILRCVPISNHLYFYWYRQILGQKVEFLVSFYNNEISEKSEIFDDQFSVERPDGSNFTLKIRSTKLEDSAMYFCASQQGGETQYFGPGTRLLVL.

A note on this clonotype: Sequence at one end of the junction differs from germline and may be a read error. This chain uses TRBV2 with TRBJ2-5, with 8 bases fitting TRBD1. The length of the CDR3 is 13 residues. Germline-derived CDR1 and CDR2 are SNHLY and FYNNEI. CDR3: CVSSGQGLETQYF. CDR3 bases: TGTGTCAGCAGTGGACAGGGTTTGGAGACCCAGTACTTC.

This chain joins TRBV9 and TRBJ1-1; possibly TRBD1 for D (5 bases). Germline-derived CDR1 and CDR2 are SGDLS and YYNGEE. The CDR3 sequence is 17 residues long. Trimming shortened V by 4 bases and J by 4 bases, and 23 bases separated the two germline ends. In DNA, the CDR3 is TGTGCCAGCAGCTTGTACCTTACTGGGGCGGGGAGCACTGAAGCTTTCTTT. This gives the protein CASSLYLTGAGSTEAFF.

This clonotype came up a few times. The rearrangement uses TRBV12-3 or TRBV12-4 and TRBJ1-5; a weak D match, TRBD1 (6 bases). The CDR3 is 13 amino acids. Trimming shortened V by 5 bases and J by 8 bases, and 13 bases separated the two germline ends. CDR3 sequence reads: CASSTGYWEPQHF. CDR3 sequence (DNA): TGTGCCAGCAGTACAGGGTATTGGGAGCCCCAGCATTTT.

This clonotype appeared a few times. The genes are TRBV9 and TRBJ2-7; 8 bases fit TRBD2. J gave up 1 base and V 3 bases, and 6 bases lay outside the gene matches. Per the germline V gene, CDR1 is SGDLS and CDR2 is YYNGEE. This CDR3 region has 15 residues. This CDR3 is CASSAEAGESYEQYF. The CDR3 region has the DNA TGTGCCAGCAGCGCGGAAGCGGGGGAGTCCTACGAGCAGTACTTC.

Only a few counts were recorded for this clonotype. The CDR3 loop is CASGDTANAEQYF. CDR3 DNA sequence: TGTGCCAGCGGCGACACCGCGAATGCCGAGCAGTACTTC. V and J are TRBV6-2 or TRBV6-3 and TRBJ2-7; D is unclear. The CDR3 loop spans 13 amino acids. Per germline, CDR1 MNHEY and CDR2 SVGEGT. Trimming left V 8 bases short and J 6 bases short, with 17 bases between.

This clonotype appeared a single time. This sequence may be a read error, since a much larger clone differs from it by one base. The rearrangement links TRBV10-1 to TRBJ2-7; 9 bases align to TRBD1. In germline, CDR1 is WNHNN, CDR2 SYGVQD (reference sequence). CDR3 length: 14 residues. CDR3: CASMGQGLTYEQCF. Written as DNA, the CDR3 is TGCGCCAGCATGGGACAGGGACTAACCTACGAGCAGTGCTTC.

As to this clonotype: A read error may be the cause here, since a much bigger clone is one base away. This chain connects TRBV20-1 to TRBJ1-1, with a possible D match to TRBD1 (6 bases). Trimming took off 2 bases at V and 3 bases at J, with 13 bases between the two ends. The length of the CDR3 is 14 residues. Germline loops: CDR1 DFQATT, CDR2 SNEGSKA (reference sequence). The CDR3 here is CSARPRGMHTEAFF. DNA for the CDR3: TGCAGTGCTAGACCCAGGGGAATGCACACTGAAGCTTTCTTT.

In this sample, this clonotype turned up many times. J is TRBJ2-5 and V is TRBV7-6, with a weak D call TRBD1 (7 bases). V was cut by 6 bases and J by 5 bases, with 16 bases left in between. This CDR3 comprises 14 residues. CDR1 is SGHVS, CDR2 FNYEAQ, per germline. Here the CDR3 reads CASRPGGGAETQYF. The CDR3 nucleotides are TGTGCCAGCAGGCCCGGAGGGGGCGCCGAGACCCAGTACTTC.

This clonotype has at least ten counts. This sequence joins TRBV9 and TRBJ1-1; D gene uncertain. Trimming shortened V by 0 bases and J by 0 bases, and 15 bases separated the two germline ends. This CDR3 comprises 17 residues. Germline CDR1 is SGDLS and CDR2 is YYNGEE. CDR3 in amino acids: CASSVGLEGLMNTEAFF. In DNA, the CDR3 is TGTGCCAGCAGCGTAGGGTTGGAGGGTCTAATGAACACTGAAGCTTTCTTT.

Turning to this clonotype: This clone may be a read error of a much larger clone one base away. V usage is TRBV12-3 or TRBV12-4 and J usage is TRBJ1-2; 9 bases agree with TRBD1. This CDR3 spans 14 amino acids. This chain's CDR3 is CASSTSGTGYGHTF. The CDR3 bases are TGTGCCAGCAGTACCTCCGGGACAGGGTATGGCCACACCTTC.

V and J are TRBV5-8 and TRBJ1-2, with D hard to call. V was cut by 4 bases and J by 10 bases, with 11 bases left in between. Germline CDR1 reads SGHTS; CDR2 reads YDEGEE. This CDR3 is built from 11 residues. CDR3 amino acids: CASSTASAYTF. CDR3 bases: TGTGCCAGCAGCACGGCCTCTGCCTACACCTTC.

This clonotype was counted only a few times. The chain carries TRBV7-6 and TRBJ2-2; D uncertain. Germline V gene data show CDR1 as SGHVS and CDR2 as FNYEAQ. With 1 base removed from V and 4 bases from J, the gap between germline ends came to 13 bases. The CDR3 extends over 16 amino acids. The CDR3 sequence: CASSLEAGPRTGELFF. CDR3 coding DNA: TGTGCCAGCAGCTTAGAGGCCGGGCCACGCACCGGGGAGCTGTTTTTT. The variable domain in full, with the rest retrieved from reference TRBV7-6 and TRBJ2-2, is GAGVSQSPRYKVTKRGQDVALRCDPISGHVSLYWYRQALGQGPEFLTYFNYEAQQDKSGLPNDRFSAERPEGSISTLTIQRTEQRDSAMYRCASSLEAGPRTGELFFGEGSRLTVL.

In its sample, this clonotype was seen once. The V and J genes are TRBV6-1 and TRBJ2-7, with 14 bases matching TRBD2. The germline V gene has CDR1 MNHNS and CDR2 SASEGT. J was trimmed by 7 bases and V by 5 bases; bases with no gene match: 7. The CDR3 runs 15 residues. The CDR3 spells CASSPGLAGEREQYF. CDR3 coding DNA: TGTGCCAGCAGTCCGGGACTAGCGGGAGAAAGGGAGCAGTACTTC.

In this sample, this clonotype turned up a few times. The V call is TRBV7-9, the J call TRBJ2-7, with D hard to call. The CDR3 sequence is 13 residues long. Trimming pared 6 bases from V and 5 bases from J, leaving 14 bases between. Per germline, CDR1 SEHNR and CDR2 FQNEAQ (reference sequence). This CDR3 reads CASSPVVKDEQYF. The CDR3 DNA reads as TGTGCCAGCAGTCCGGTGGTAAAGGACGAGCAGTACTTC.